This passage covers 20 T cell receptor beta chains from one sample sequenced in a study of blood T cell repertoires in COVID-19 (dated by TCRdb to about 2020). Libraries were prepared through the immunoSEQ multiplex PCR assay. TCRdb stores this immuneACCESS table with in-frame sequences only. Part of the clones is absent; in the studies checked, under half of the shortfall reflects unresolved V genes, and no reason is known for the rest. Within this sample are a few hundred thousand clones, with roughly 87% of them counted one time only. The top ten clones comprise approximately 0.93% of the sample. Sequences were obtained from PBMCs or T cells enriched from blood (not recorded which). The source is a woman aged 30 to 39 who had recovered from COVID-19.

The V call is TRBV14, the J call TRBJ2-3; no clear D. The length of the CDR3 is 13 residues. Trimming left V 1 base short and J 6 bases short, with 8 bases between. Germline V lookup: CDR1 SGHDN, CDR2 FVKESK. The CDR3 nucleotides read TGTGCCAGCAGCCAAGTCTGGCATGATACGCAGTATTTT. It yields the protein CASSQVWHDTQYF.

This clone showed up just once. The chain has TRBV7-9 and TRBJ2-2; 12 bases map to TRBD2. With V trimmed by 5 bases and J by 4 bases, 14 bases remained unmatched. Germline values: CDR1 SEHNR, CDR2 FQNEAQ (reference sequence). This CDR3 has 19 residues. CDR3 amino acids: CASSHPYLAGGPGTGELFF. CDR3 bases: TGTGCCAGCAGCCACCCCTACCTAGCGGGGGGGCCTGGCACCGGGGAGCTGTTTTTT.

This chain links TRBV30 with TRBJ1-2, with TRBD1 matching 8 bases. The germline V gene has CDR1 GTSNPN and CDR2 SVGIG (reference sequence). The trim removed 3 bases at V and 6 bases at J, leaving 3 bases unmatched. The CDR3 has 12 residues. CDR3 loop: CAWSATGDGYTF. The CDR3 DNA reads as TGTGCCTGGAGCGCGACAGGGGATGGCTACACCTTC. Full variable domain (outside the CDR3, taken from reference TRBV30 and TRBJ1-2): SQTIHQWPATLVQPVGSPLSLECTVEGTSNPNLYWYRQAAGRGLQLLFYSVGIGQISSEVPQNLSASRPQDRQFILSSKKLLLSDSGFYLCAWSATGDGYTFGSGTRLTVV.

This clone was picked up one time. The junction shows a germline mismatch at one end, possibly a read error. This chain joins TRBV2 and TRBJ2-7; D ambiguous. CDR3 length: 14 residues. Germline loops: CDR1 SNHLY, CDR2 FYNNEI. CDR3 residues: CASRSEAFNYEQYF. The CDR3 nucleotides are TGTGCGAGCAGGAGCGAAGCTTTCAACTACGAGCAGTACTTC.

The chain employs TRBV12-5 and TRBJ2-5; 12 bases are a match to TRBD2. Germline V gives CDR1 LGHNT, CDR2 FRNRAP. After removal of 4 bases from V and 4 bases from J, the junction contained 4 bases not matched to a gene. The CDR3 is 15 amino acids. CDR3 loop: CASGSLAGGPETQYF. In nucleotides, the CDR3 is TGTGCTAGTGGTTCTCTAGCGGGGGGGCCAGAGACCCAGTACTTC.

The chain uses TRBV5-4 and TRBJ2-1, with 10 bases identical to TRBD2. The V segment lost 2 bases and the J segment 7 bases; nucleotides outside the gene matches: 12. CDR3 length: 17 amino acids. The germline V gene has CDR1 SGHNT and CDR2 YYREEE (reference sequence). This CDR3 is CASSFGGERGGGNEQFF. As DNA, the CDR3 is TGTGCCAGCAGCTTCGGAGGTGAGCGGGGGGGCGGAAATGAGCAGTTCTTC.

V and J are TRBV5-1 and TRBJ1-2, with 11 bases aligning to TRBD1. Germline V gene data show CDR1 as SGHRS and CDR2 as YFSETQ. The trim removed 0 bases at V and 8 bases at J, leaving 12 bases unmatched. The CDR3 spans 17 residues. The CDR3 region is CASSLDGQGASGRGYTF. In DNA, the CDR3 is TGCGCCAGCAGCTTGGACGGACAGGGGGCGAGCGGGAGAGGCTACACCTTC.

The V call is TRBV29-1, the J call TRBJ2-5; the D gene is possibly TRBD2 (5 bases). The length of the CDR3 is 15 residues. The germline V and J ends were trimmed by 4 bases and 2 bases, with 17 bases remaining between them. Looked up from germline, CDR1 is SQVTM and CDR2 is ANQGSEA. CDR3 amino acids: CSVGPEIARQETQYF. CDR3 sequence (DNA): TGCAGCGTTGGCCCCGAGATAGCGAGACAAGAGACCCAGTACTTC. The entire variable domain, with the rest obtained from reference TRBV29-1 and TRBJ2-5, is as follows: SAVISQKPSRDICQRGTSLTIQCQVDSQVTMMFWYRQQPGQSLTLIATANQGSEATYESGFVIDKFPISRPNLTFSTLTVSNMSPEDSSIYLCSVGPEIARQETQYFGPGTRLLVL.

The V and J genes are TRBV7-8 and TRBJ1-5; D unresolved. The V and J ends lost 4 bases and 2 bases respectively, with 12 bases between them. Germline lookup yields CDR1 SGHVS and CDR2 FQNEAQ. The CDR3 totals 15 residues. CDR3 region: CASSSNAAGNQPQHF. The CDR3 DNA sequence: TGTGCCAGCAGCTCCAACGCGGCAGGCAATCAGCCCCAGCATTTT.

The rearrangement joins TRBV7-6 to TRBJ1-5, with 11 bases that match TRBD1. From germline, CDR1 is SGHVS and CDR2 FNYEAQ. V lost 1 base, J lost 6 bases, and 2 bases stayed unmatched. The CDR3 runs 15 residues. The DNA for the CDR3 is TGTGCCAGCAGCTTAGGGGACAGGGGGGTTCAGCCCCAGCATTTT. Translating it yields CASSLGDRGVQPQHF.

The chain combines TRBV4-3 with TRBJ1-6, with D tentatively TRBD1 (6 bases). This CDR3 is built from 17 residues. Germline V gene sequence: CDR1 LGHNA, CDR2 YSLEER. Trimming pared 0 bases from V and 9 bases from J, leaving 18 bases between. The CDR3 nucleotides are TGCGCCAGCAGCCAAGAAGGCAGGACAGCCACCCCTTCACCCCTCCACTTT. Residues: CASSQEGRTATPSPLHF.

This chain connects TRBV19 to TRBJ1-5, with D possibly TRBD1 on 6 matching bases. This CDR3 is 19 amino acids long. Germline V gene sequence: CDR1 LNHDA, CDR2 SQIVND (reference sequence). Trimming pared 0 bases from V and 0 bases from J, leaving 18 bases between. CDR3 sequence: CASSIEQGRALYSNQPQHF. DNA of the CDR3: TGTGCCAGTAGTATAGAACAGGGCAGGGCGCTATATAGCAATCAGCCCCAGCATTTT.

CDR3 loop: CASSYLGGVRGDGYTF. For the CDR3, the DNA is TGTGCCAGCAGTTACCTGGGAGGCGTCCGGGGCGACGGCTACACCTTC. The chain combines TRBV6-5 with TRBJ1-2, with D perhaps matching TRBD1 (5 bases). Germline V gene sequence: CDR1 MNHEY, CDR2 SVGAGI. The CDR3 spans 16 residues. V lost 2 bases to trimming and J lost 8 bases, with 21 bases between them.

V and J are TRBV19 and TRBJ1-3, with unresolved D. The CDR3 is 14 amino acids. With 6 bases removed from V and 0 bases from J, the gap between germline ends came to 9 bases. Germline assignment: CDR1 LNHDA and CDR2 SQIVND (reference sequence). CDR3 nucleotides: TGTGCCAGTAGACCCGGGAGCTCTGGAAACACCATATATTTT. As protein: CASRPGSSGNTIYF.

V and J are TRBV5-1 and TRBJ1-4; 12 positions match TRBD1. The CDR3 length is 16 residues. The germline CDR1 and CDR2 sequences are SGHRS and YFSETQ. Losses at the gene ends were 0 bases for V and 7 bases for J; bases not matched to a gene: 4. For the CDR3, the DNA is TGCGCCAGCAGCTTGGACGGGGACAGGGGGCTTGAAAAACTGTTTTTT. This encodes CASSLDGDRGLEKLFF.

CDR3 sequence reads: CASSIVLGAASANEKLFF. CDR3 sequence (DNA): TGTGCCAGTAGTATAGTGCTGGGGGCTGCTTCAGCTAATGAAAAACTGTTTTTT. This chain links TRBV19 with TRBJ1-4; possible D gene TRBD1, 6 bases. Germline CDR1 reads LNHDA; CDR2 reads SQIVND (reference sequence). Trimming left V 1 base short and J 3 bases short, with 18 bases between. CDR3 size: 18 residues.

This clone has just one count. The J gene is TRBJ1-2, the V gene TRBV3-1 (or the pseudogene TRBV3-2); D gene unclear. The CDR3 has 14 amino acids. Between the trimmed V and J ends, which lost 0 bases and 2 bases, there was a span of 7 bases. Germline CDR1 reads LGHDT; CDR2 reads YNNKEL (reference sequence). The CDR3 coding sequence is TGTGCCAGCAGCCAAGATGGAGGGAACTATGGCTACACCTTC. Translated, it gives CASSQDGGNYGYTF.

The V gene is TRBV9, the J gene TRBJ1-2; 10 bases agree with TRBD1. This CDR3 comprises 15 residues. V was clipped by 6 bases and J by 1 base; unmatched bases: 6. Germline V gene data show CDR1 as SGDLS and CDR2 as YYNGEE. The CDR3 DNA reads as TGTGCCAGCACCCTCGGGACAGGGGATAACTATGGCTACACCTTC. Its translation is CASTLGTGDNYGYTF.

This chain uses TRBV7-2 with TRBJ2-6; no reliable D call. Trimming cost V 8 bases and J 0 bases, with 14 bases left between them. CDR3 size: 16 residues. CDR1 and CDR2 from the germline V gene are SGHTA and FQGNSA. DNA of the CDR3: TGTGCCAGCCTTCGATCGGTGAGCTCTGGGGCCAACGTCCTGACTTTC. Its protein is CASLRSVSSGANVLTF.

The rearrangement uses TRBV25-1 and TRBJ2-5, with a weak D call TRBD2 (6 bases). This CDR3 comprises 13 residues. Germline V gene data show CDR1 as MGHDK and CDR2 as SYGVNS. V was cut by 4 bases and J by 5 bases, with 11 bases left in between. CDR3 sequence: CASSAEGRETQYF. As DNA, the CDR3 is TGTGCCAGCAGTGCAGAAGGGAGGGAGACCCAGTACTTC.